This is a list of T cell receptor beta chains from one sample in a study of control samples from healthy donors and cancer patients. Generated by immunoSEQ multiplex PCR, the TCRdb table keeps only in-frame clones and is missing some. The data contain roughly 64,000 clones, about nine tenths of them singletons. Sequencing was done on a sample of PBMCs. The source of these receptors is a woman aged 45-59 years with colorectal cancer. Both conserved end residues are part of each CDR3. The D gene is left open where the match is weak. Expanded clones get a size class; other rows say once, few or many, or leave the size out.

J gene: TRBJ2-7
clone size: once
D gene: -
V gene: TRBV5-1
CDR3 protein: CASSPRTTGDYEQYF
CDR3 DNA: TGCGCCAGCAGCCCCCGTACCACGGGGGACTACGAGCAGTACTTC

J gene: TRBJ2-4
clone size: -
D gene: -
V gene: TRBV15
CDR3 protein: CATSIHKNIQYF
CDR3 DNA: TGTGCCACCAGCATACACAAAAACATTCAGTACTTC

J gene: TRBJ2-7
clone size: -
D gene: -
V gene: TRBV18
CDR3 protein: CASSPAGWGSYEQYF
CDR3 DNA: TGTGCCAGCTCACCGGCGGGCTGGGGGTCCTACGAGCAGTACTTC

J gene: TRBJ1-5
clone size: -
D gene: -
V gene: TRBV19
CDR3 protein: CASSKGPTYHQPQHF
CDR3 DNA: TGTGCCAGTAGTAAGGGACCTACTTACCATCAGCCCCAGCATTTT

J gene: TRBJ2-2
clone size: -
D gene: -
V gene: TRBV27
CDR3 protein: CASSLFGGRNTGELFF
CDR3 DNA: TGTGCCAGCAGTTTATTCGGGGGGCGTAACACCGGGGAGCTGTTTTTT

J gene: TRBJ2-7
clone size: -
D gene: TRBD1
V gene: TRBV28
CDR3 protein: CASSLSAGQGTYEQYF
CDR3 DNA: TGTGCCAGCAGTTTATCTGCGGGACAGGGTACCTACGAGCAGTACTTC

J gene: TRBJ1-1
clone size: once
D gene: -
V gene: TRBV7-9
CDR3 protein: CASSRRGTEAFF
CDR3 DNA: TGTGCCAGCAGCCGGAGGGGAACTGAAGCTTTCTTT

J gene: TRBJ2-1
clone size: -
D gene: TRBD1
V gene: TRBV6-5
CDR3 protein: CASRRRQGVYNEQFF
CDR3 DNA: TGTGCCAGCAGGAGGAGACAGGGGGTGTACAATGAGCAGTTCTTC

J gene: TRBJ1-3
clone size: -
D gene: -
V gene: TRBV2
CDR3 protein: CASSEAGRGIGNTIYF
CDR3 DNA: TGTGCCAGCAGTGAAGCCGGCCGGGGTATCGGAAACACCATATATTTT

J gene: TRBJ1-4
clone size: -
D gene: TRBD1
V gene: TRBV7-2
CDR3 protein: CASSEKDRRSNEKLFF
CDR3 DNA: TGTGCCAGCAGCGAGAAGGACAGGAGATCTAATGAAAAACTGTTTTTT

J gene: TRBJ2-7
clone size: -
D gene: -
V gene: TRBV18
CDR3 protein: CASSPRSSSYEQYF
CDR3 DNA: TGTGCCAGCTCACCACGGAGTAGCTCCTACGAGCAGTACTTC

J gene: TRBJ2-3
clone size: -
D gene: TRBD1
V gene: TRBV28
CDR3 protein: CASSQGGTDTQYF
CDR3 DNA: TGTGCCAGCAGTCAGGGGGGCACAGATACGCAGTATTTT

J gene: TRBJ2-1
clone size: -
D gene: -
V gene: TRBV28
CDR3 protein: CASSTTGTHNNEQFF
CDR3 DNA: TGTGCCAGCAGTACCACCGGGACACACAACAATGAGCAGTTCTTC

J gene: TRBJ1-2
clone size: once
D gene: -
V gene: TRBV6-2/TRBV6-3
CDR3 protein: CASSRGPGYTF
CDR3 DNA: TGTGCCAGCAGTCGGGGGCCTGGCTACACCTTC

J gene: TRBJ1-2
clone size: -
D gene: -
V gene: TRBV20-1
CDR3 protein: CSASIKESELGYGYTF
CDR3 DNA: TGCAGTGCTAGTATTAAGGAATCCGAGCTTGGTTATGGCTACACCTTC

J gene: TRBJ2-1
clone size: -
D gene: TRBD2
V gene: TRBV3-1/TRBV3-2
CDR3 protein: CASSRTSGGEQFF
CDR3 DNA: TGTGCCAGCAGCCGGACTAGCGGGGGGGAGCAGTTCTTC

J gene: TRBJ1-6
clone size: -
D gene: -
V gene: TRBV15
CDR3 protein: CATSRRQSSYNSPLHF
CDR3 DNA: TGTGCCACCAGCAGAAGGCAGAGCTCCTATAATTCACCCCTCCACTTT